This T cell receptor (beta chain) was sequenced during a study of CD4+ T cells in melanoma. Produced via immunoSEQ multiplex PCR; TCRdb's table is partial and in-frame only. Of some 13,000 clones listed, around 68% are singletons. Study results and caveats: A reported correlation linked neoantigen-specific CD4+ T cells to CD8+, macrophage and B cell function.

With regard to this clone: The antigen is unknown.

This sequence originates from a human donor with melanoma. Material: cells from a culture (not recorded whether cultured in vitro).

CDR3 sequence reads: CASSPSGGSYEQYF. The CDR3 DNA is TGTGCCAGCAGCCCGTCAGGCGGCTCCTACGAGCAGTACTTC. The V and J genes are TRBV7-3 and TRBJ2-7, with unresolved D. With 5 bases removed from V and 0 bases from J, the gap between germline ends came to 11 bases. Germline values: CDR1 SGHTA, CDR2 FQGTGA. The CDR3 has 14 residues.